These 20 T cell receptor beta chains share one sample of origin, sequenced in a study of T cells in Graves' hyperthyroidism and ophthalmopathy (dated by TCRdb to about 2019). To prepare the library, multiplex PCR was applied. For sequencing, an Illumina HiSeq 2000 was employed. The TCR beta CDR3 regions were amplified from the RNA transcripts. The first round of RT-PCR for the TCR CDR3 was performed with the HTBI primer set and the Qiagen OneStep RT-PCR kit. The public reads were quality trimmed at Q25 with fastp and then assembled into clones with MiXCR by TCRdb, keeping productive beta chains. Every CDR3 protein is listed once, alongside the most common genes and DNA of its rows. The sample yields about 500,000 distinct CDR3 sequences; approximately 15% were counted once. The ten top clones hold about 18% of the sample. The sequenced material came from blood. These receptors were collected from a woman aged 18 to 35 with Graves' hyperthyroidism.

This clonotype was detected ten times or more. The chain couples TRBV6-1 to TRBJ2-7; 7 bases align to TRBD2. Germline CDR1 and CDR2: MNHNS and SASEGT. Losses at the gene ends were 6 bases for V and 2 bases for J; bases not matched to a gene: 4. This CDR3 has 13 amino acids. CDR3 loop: CASSNAGAYEQYF. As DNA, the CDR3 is TGTGCCAGCAGCAATGCGGGGGCCTACGAGCAGTACTTC.

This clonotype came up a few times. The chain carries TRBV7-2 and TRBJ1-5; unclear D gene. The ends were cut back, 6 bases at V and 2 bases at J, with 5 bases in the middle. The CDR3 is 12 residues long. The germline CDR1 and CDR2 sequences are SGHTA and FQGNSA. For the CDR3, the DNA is TGTGCCAGCAGGGCCGGCAATCAGCCCCAGCATTTT. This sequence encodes CASRAGNQPQHF.

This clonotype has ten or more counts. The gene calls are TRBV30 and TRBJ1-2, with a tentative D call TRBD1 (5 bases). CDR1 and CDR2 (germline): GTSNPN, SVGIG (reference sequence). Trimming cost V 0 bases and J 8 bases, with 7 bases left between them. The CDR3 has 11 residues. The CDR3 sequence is CAWSVGEGYTF. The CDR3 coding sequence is TGTGCCTGGAGTGTAGGGGAAGGCTACACCTTC.

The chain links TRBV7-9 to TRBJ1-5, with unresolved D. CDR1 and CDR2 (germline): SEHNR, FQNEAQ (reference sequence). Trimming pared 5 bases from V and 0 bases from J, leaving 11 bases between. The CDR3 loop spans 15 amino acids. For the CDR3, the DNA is TGTGCCAGCAGCACAGACACGATTAGCAATCAGCCCCAGCATTTT. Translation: CASSTDTISNQPQHF.

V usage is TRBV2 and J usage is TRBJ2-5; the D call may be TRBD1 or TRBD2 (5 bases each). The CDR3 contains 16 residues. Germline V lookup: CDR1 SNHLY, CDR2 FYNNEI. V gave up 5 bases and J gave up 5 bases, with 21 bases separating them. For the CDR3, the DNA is TGTGCCAGCAGTTTCCCGGGAAAAAACAACAGGGAGACCCAGTACTTC. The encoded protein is CASSFPGKNNRETQYF. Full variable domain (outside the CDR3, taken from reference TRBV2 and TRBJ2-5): EPEVTQTPSHQVTQMGQEVILRCVPISNHLYFYWYRQILGQKVEFLVSFYNNEISEKSEIFDDQFSVERPDGSNFTLKIRSTKLEDSAMYFCASSFPGKNNRETQYFGPGTRLLVL.

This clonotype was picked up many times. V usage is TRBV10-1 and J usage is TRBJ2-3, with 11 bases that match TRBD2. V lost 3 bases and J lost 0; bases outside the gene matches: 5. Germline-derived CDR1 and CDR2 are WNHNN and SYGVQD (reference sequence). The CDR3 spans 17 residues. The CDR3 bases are TGCGCCAGCAGTGACCGGGGACTAGCGGCTAGCACAGATACGCAGTATTTT. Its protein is CASSDRGLAASTDTQYF.

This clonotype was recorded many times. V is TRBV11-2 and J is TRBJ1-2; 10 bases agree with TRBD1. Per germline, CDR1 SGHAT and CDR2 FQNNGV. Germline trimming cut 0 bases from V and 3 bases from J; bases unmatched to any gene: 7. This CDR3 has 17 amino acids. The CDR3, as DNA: TGTGCCAGCAGCTTAGACTTCCGGGACAGGGGACACTATGGCTACACCTTC. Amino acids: CASSLDFRDRGHYGYTF.

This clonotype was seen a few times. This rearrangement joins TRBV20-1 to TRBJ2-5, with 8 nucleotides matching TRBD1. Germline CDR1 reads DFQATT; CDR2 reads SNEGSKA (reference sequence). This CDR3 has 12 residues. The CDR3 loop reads CSSRQGKETQYF. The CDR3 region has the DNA TGCAGCAGCCGACAGGGGAAAGAGACCCAGTACTTC.

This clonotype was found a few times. The CDR3 DNA reads TGCGCCAGCCAACTAGCGGGAGGGAGGGAAGCCTACGAGCAGTACTTC. Its translation is CASQLAGGREAYEQYF. The chain has TRBV10-2 and TRBJ2-7, with 13 nucleotides matching TRBD2. V lost 8 bases to trimming and J lost 2 bases; unmatched junction nucleotides: 9. The germline CDR1 and CDR2 sequences are WSHSY and SAAADI. The CDR3 totals 16 residues.

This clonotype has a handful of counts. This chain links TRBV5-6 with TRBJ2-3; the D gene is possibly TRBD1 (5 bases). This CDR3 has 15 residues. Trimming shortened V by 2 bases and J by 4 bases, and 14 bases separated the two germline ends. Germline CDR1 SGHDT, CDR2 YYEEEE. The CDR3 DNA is TGTGCCAGCAGCTTTGACAGTCCAAGGTCAGATACGCAGTATTTT. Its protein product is CASSFDSPRSDTQYF.

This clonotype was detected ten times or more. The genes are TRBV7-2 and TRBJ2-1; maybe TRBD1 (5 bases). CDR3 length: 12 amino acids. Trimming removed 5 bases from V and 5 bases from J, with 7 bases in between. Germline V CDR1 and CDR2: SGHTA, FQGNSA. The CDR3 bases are TGTGCCAGCAGCCCAGGGCACAATGAGCAGTTCTTC. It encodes CASSPGHNEQFF.

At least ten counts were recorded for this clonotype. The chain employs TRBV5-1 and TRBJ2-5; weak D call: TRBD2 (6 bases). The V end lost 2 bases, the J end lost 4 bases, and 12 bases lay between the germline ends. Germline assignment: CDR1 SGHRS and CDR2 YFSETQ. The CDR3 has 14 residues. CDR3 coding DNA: TGCGCCAGCAGCTTTCAGGCGGGGAGAGAGACCCAGTACTTC. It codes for CASSFQAGRETQYF.

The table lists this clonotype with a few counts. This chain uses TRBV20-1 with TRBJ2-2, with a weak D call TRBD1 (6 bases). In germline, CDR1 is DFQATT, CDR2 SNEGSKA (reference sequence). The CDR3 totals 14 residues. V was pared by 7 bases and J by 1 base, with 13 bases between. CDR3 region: CSVTGRVNTGELFF. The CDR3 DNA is TGCAGTGTTACAGGGAGAGTGAACACCGGGGAGCTGTTTTTT.

CDR3: CASSQEGTVSYNEQFF. The DNA of the CDR3 is TGCGCCAGCAGCCAAGAAGGGACTGTCTCCTACAATGAGCAGTTCTTC. This chain connects TRBV4-1 to TRBJ2-1, with D maybe TRBD2 (6 bases). This CDR3 is built from 16 residues. Germline V gives CDR1 MGHRA, CDR2 YSYEKL. The V and J ends lost 0 bases and 0 bases respectively, with 9 bases between them.

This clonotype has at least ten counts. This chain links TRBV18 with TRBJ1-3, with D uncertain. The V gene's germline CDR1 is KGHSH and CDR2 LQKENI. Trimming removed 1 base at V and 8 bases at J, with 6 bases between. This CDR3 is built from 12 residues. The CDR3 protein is CASSPQGDTIYF. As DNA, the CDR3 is TGTGCCAGCTCACCACAGGGAGACACCATATATTTT.

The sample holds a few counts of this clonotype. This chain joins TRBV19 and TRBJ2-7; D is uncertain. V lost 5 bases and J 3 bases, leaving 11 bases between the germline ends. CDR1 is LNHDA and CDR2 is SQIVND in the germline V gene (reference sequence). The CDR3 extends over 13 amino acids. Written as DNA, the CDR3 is TGTGCCAGTAGTCCGTTCGACGGCTACGAGCAGTACTTC. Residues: CASSPFDGYEQYF.

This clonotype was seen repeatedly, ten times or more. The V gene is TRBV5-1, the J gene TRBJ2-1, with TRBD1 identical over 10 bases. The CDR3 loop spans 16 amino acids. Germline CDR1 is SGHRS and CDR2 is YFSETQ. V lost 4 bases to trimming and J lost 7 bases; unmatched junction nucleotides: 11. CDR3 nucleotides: TGCGCCAGCAGCGCACGTGCCGGGACAGGGGCTAATGAGCAGTTCTTC. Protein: CASSARAGTGANEQFF.

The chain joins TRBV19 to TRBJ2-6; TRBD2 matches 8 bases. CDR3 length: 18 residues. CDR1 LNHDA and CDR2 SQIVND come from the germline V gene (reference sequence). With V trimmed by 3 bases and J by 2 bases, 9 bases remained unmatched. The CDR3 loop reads CASSIRGGGPAGANVLTF. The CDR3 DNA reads TGTGCCAGTAGTATCAGGGGCGGGGGGCCTGCTGGGGCCAACGTCCTGACTTTC.

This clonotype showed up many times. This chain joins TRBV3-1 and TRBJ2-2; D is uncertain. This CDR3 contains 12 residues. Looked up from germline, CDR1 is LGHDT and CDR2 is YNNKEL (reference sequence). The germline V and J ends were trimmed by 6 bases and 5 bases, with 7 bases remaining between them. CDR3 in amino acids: CASRARTGELFF. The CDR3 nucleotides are TGTGCCAGCAGGGCCCGGACCGGGGAGCTGTTTTTT.

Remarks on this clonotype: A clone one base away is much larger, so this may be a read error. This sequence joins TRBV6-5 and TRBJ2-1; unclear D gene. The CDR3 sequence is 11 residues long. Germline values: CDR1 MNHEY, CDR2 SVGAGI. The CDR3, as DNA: TGTGCCAGCAGTTACTACAGTGAGCAGTTCTTC. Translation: CASSYYSEQFF.